This entry lists 15 T cell receptor beta chains sequenced from one sample in a study of OX40 agonist ivuxolimab in advanced cancers. Generated by immunoSEQ multiplex PCR, the TCRdb table keeps only in-frame clones and is missing some. The sample includes about 57,000 clones, over 80% seen only once; the top ten take 4% to 5.5%. This material consisted of CD4+ or CD8+ T cells sorted from blood, taken in a trial of the OX40 agonist ivuxolimab. These TCRs come from an adult with an advanced solid tumor such as melanoma, head and neck, liver or kidney cancer.

This chain uses TRBV28 with TRBJ2-4; 13 nucleotides match TRBD2. The junction had 6 bases not matched to a gene; V was cut back by 4 bases and J by 0 bases. Germline loops: CDR1 MDHEN, CDR2 SYDVKM. This CDR3 has 18 amino acids. CDR3 sequence: CASSSGLAGQLAKNIQYF. The CDR3 region has the DNA TGTGCCAGCAGTTCGGGACTAGCGGGACAGTTAGCCAAAAACATTCAGTACTTC.

V usage is TRBV5-1 and J usage is TRBJ2-7; the D is unclear. The CDR3 totals 12 residues. Germline-derived CDR1 and CDR2 are SGHRS and YFSETQ. V was pared by 0 bases and J by 3 bases, with 4 bases between. CDR3 in DNA: TGCGCCAGCAGCTTGGTCGGCTACGAGCAGTACTTC. Its protein is CASSLVGYEQYF.

This clone is a singleton in its sample. The chain carries TRBV29-1 and TRBJ1-2, with D unclear. Deletions cut 0 bases from V and 4 bases from J, with 12 bases between. Germline CDR1 is SQVTM and CDR2 is ANQGSEA. The length of the CDR3 is 14 residues. CDR3: CSVEDPGFGYGYTF. In DNA, the CDR3 is TGCAGCGTTGAAGATCCGGGGTTCGGCTATGGCTACACCTTC.

The chain has TRBV30 and TRBJ2-7, with D unclear. The CDR3 has 12 residues. Germline V CDR1 and CDR2: GTSNPN, SVGIG (reference sequence). V shed 1 base and J shed 6 bases, with 10 bases lying between them. The CDR3 here is CAWSETLAEQYF. CDR3 sequence (DNA): TGTGCCTGGAGTGAAACCCTGGCCGAGCAGTACTTC.

The J gene is TRBJ2-5, the V gene TRBV7-9; TRBD1 aligns across 7 bases. The CDR3 runs to 15 residues. Germline-derived CDR1 and CDR2 are SEHNR and FQNEAQ (reference sequence). V lost 5 bases, J lost 4 bases, and 10 bases stayed unmatched. As DNA, the CDR3 is TGTGCCAGCAGCCCGCCGGGACAGCGAGGAGAGACCCAGTACTTC. Encoded protein: CASSPPGQRGETQYF.

V gene TRBV6-5 combines with J gene TRBJ1-1; D gene uncertain. V gave up 4 bases and J gave up 4 bases, with 13 bases separating them. The CDR3 totals 14 residues. CDR1 is MNHEY, CDR2 SVGAGI, per germline. Here the CDR3 DNA reads TGTGCCAGCAGTTTTAAACCAGAGGTCACTGAAGCTTTCTTT. Encoded protein: CASSFKPEVTEAFF.

V is TRBV5-1 and J is TRBJ2-2; the D gene is possibly TRBD1 (5 bases). V lost 4 bases to trimming and J lost 1 base, with 14 bases between them. The CDR3 runs to 16 residues. Germline V CDR1 and CDR2: SGHRS, YFSETQ. The chain's CDR3 is CASSLRQLQNTGELFF. CDR3 DNA: TGCGCCAGCAGCCTAAGACAGCTCCAGAACACCGGGGAGCTGTTTTTT.

The genes are TRBV7-9 and TRBJ1-2; perhaps TRBD1 as D (6 bases). The CDR3 is 12 amino acids. V lost 8 bases and J 4 bases, leaving 11 bases between the germline ends. In germline, CDR1 is SEHNR, CDR2 FQNEAQ (reference sequence). The CDR3 is CASGTGIYGYTF. The DNA for the CDR3 is TGTGCCAGCGGAACAGGGATCTATGGCTACACCTTC.

This chain links TRBV28 with TRBJ1-3; D unclear. V was cut by 11 bases and J by 0 bases, with 17 bases left in between. The CDR3 runs to 15 residues. In germline, CDR1 is MDHEN, CDR2 SYDVKM. The CDR3 nucleotides read TGTGCCGGGCAGACGGCCGAAGGCTCTGGAAACACCATATATTTT. Translated: CAGQTAEGSGNTIYF.

This clone has just one count. CDR3 residues: CASSSSQGDDQPQHF. Here the CDR3 DNA reads TGTGCCAGCAGTTCATCCCAGGGCGACGATCAGCCCCAGCATTTT. V usage is TRBV6-6 and J usage is TRBJ1-5, with a weak D call TRBD1 (5 bases). The ends were cut back, 4 bases at V and 5 bases at J, with 15 bases in the middle. This CDR3 is 15 amino acids long. The germline CDR1 and CDR2 sequences are MNHNY and SVGAGI (reference sequence).

This clone is a singleton in its sample. This chain links TRBV28 with TRBJ1-5; the D is unclear. Germline-derived CDR1 and CDR2 are MDHEN and SYDVKM. CDR3 length equals 15 residues. Deletions cut 3 bases from V and 4 bases from J, with 13 bases between. The chain's CDR3 is CASSLSRGWNQPQHF. CDR3 sequence (DNA): TGTGCCAGCAGTTTGTCCCGGGGATGGAATCAGCCCCAGCATTTT.

The chain is built from TRBV4-1 and TRBJ1-2; TRBD1 agrees at 8 bases. V lost 2 bases and J lost 7; bases outside the gene matches: 12. The germline V gene has CDR1 MGHRA and CDR2 YSYEKL. The CDR3 is 16 residues long. CDR3 in DNA: TGCGCCAGCAGCCAACTGGGCCTGACAGGGGATAGTGGCTACACCTTC. Amino acid sequence: CASSQLGLTGDSGYTF.

This chain uses TRBV6-1 with TRBJ2-7, with 10 bases matching TRBD2. Trimming cost V 0 bases and J 9 bases; bases outside gene matches: 11. This CDR3 has 16 amino acids. The V gene's germline CDR1 is MNHNS and CDR2 SASEGT. The CDR3 here is CASSEAVFSGGIVQYF. The CDR3, as DNA: TGTGCCAGCAGTGAAGCGGTCTTTAGCGGGGGGATCGTGCAGTACTTC.

This sequence joins TRBV6-5 and TRBJ1-2; D might be TRBD1 (5 bases). This CDR3 is built from 14 residues. V was cut by 0 bases and J by 2 bases, with 7 bases left in between. CDR1 is MNHEY and CDR2 is SVGAGI in the germline V gene. The CDR3: CASSYSGLNYGYTF. The CDR3 nucleotides read TGTGCCAGCAGTTACTCGGGACTGAACTATGGCTACACCTTC.

The rearrangement links TRBV10-3 to TRBJ1-2; TRBD1 matches 7 bases. Germline CDR1 ENHRY, CDR2 SYGVKD. This CDR3 spans 14 amino acids. Trimming at V came to 6 bases and at J to 0 bases, leaving 4 bases not matched to a gene. The CDR3 reads CAIRDQGANYGYTF. In DNA, the CDR3 is TGTGCCATCAGGGACCAGGGGGCTAACTATGGCTACACCTTC.